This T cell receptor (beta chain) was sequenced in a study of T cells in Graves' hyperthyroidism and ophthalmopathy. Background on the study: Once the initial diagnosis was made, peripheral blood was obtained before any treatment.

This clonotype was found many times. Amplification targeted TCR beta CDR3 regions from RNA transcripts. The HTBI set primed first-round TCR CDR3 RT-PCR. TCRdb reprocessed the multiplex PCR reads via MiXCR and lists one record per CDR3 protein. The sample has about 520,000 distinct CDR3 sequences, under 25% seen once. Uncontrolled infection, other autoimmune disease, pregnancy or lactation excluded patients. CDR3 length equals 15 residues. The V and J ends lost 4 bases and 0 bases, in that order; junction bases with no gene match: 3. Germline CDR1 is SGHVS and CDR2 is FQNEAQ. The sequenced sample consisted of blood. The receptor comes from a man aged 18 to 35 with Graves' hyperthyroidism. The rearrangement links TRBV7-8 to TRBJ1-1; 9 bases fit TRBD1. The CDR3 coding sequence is TGTGCCAGCAGCTCCCGGGACAGGGTGAACACTGAAGCTTTCTTT. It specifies CASSSRDRVNTEAFF.